The rows below give T cell receptor beta chains drawn from one sample of a study of blood T cell repertoires in COVID-19. The repertoire was sequenced with immunoSEQ multiplex PCR; TCRdb's copy has only in-frame clones and lacks some. In the table there are 95,000 to 100,000 clones, over 80% of which are singletons. What was sequenced was peripheral blood. The source of these receptors is a man aged 50-59 years with active COVID-19. The CDR3 runs from the conserved cysteine through the conserved F or W. Each record gives: V gene, D gene, J gene, clone size, CDR3 protein, CDR3 DNA. D genes are given only for firm matches. Not all rows give a size; the values are once, few, many and, for expanded clones, a class.

V gene: TRBV11-2
D gene: NA
J gene: TRBJ1-5
clone size: NA
CDR3 protein: CASSLDLIQPQHF
CDR3 DNA: TGTGCCAGCAGCTTAGATCTAATTCAGCCCCAGCATTTT

V gene: TRBV3-1/TRBV3-2
D gene: TRBD2
J gene: TRBJ2-3
clone size: NA
CDR3 protein: CASSPNRRTSGTDTQYF
CDR3 DNA: TGTGCCAGCAGCCCGAACAGGAGGACTAGCGGCACAGATACGCAGTATTTT

V gene: TRBV5-1
D gene: TRBD1
J gene: TRBJ2-1
clone size: NA
CDR3 protein: CASSKQGQGEVNEQFF
CDR3 DNA: TGCGCCAGCAGCAAACAGGGACAGGGAGAAGTTAATGAGCAGTTCTTC

V gene: TRBV5-4
D gene: NA
J gene: TRBJ2-5
clone size: NA
CDR3 protein: CASSPPRGNQETQYF
CDR3 DNA: TGTGCCAGCAGCCCCCCCCGGGGAAACCAAGAGACCCAGTACTTC

V gene: TRBV16
D gene: NA
J gene: TRBJ1-3
clone size: NA
CDR3 protein: CASSPRETKSTIYF
CDR3 DNA: TGTGCCAGCAGCCCCCGGGAGACAAAGTCCACCATATATTTT

V gene: TRBV28
D gene: NA
J gene: TRBJ2-1
clone size: once
CDR3 protein: CASSPQHRVHNEQFF
CDR3 DNA: TGTGCCAGCAGTCCCCAACACAGGGTCCACAATGAGCAGTTCTTC

V gene: TRBV7-9
D gene: NA
J gene: TRBJ1-3
clone size: NA
CDR3 protein: CASSLEGRALGGNTIYF
CDR3 DNA: TGTGCCAGCAGCTTAGAAGGCAGGGCTCTAGGAGGAAACACCATATATTTT

V gene: TRBV30
D gene: TRBD1
J gene: TRBJ1-2
clone size: NA
CDR3 protein: CASLTPTGQGIYGYTF
CDR3 DNA: TGTGCCTCATTAACCCCTACCGGACAGGGGATCTATGGCTACACCTTC

V gene: TRBV7-3
D gene: NA
J gene: TRBJ2-3
clone size: NA
CDR3 protein: CASSLKGGAGRLADTQYF
CDR3 DNA: TGTGCCAGCAGCTTAAAGGGTGGGGCAGGGAGGCTGGCAGATACGCAGTATTTT

V gene: TRBV4-1
D gene: NA
J gene: TRBJ2-6
clone size: NA
CDR3 protein: CASSQDRAGISSGANVLTF
CDR3 DNA: TGCGCCAGCAGCCAAGACAGGGCGGGAATTTCCTCTGGGGCCAACGTCCTGACTTTC

V gene: TRBV18
D gene: TRBD2
J gene: TRBJ2-1
clone size: once
CDR3 protein: CASSPPGLAHEQFF
CDR3 DNA: TGTGCCAGCTCACCACCCGGACTAGCCCATGAGCAGTTCTTC

V gene: TRBV28
D gene: TRBD1
J gene: TRBJ2-3
clone size: NA
CDR3 protein: CASSLPQGADTQYF
CDR3 DNA: TGTGCCAGCAGTTTACCCCAGGGGGCAGATACGCAGTATTTT

V gene: TRBV12-2
D gene: NA
J gene: TRBJ2-7
clone size: NA
CDR3 protein: CASRLGTGVISEQYF
CDR3 DNA: TGTGCAAGTCGCTTAGGGACAGGGGTAATCTCCGAGCAGTACTTC

V gene: TRBV4-1
D gene: NA
J gene: TRBJ1-2
clone size: NA
CDR3 protein: CASSQDDRQGYTF
CDR3 DNA: TGCGCCAGCAGCCAAGATGACAGACAAGGCTACACCTTC

V gene: TRBV30
D gene: NA
J gene: TRBJ1-2
clone size: NA
CDR3 protein: CAWGKGEDYGYTF
CDR3 DNA: TGTGCCTGGGGAAAGGGAGAGGACTATGGCTACACCTTC

V gene: TRBV3-1/TRBV3-2
D gene: NA
J gene: TRBJ2-7
clone size: NA
CDR3 protein: CASSQATGSLYEQYF
CDR3 DNA: TGTGCCAGCAGCCAAGCGACTGGGAGTCTCTACGAGCAGTACTTC

V gene: TRBV7-9
D gene: TRBD2
J gene: TRBJ2-1
clone size: NA
CDR3 protein: CASSLGLTYAGGPYNEQFF
CDR3 DNA: TGTGCCAGCAGCTTAGGGTTGACTTACGCGGGAGGTCCGTACAATGAGCAGTTCTTC

V gene: TRBV19
D gene: TRBD1
J gene: TRBJ1-2
clone size: NA
CDR3 protein: CASSISQGQGSGYTF
CDR3 DNA: TGTGCCAGTAGTATCAGTCAGGGACAGGGAAGTGGCTACACCTTC

V gene: TRBV4-2
D gene: NA
J gene: TRBJ2-1
clone size: NA
CDR3 protein: CASSQLGDFYNEQFF
CDR3 DNA: TGTGCCAGCAGCCAATTAGGGGACTTTTACAATGAGCAGTTCTTC

V gene: TRBV19
D gene: NA
J gene: TRBJ2-1
clone size: NA
CDR3 protein: CASSISWRTPNEQFF
CDR3 DNA: TGTGCCAGTAGTATTAGCTGGAGAACGCCCAATGAGCAGTTCTTC

V gene: TRBV3-1/TRBV3-2
D gene: NA
J gene: TRBJ1-2
clone size: NA
CDR3 protein: CASSQDRGYTF
CDR3 DNA: TGTGCCAGCAGCCAAGATAGAGGCTACACCTTC

V gene: TRBV11-3
D gene: TRBD2
J gene: TRBJ2-7
clone size: once
CDR3 protein: CASSLIGYLVSSGIMIEQYF
CDR3 DNA: TGTGCCAGCAGCTTAATTGGGTATTTGGTGTCTAGCGGGATTATGATCGAGCAGTACTTC

V gene: TRBV25-1
D gene: NA
J gene: TRBJ1-2
clone size: NA
CDR3 protein: CASSESGLRGYTF
CDR3 DNA: TGTGCCAGCAGTGAATCGGGGTTACGGGGCTACACCTTC

V gene: TRBV20-1
D gene: NA
J gene: TRBJ2-7
clone size: few
CDR3 protein: CSARTTYEQYF
CDR3 DNA: TGCAGTGCTAGAACCACATACGAGCAGTACTTC

V gene: TRBV29-1
D gene: NA
J gene: TRBJ2-7
clone size: NA
CDR3 protein: CSVWSGTPAYEQYF
CDR3 DNA: TGCAGCGTTTGGTCCGGGACACCAGCCTACGAGCAGTACTTC

V gene: TRBV3-1/TRBV3-2
D gene: NA
J gene: TRBJ2-7
clone size: once
CDR3 protein: CASSRAYEQYF
CDR3 DNA: TGTGCCAGCAGCCGAGCTTACGAGCAGTACTTC

V gene: TRBV9
D gene: TRBD2
J gene: TRBJ2-7
clone size: NA
CDR3 protein: CASSVGEGGGSYEQYF
CDR3 DNA: TGTGCCAGCAGCGTAGGGGAGGGAGGCGGATCCTACGAGCAGTACTTC

V gene: TRBV5-1
D gene: TRBD1
J gene: TRBJ1-4
clone size: NA
CDR3 protein: CASSLGGTGGEKLFF
CDR3 DNA: TGCGCCAGCAGCTTAGGTGGGACAGGGGGAGAAAAACTGTTTTTT

V gene: TRBV30
D gene: NA
J gene: TRBJ1-6
clone size: NA
CDR3 protein: CAWSRSGVMMGSPLHF
CDR3 DNA: TGTGCCTGGAGCCGGAGCGGGGTGATGATGGGGTCACCCCTCCACTTT

V gene: TRBV28
D gene: NA
J gene: TRBJ1-1
clone size: NA
CDR3 protein: CASADNTEAFF
CDR3 DNA: TGTGCCAGCGCAGATAACACTGAAGCTTTCTTT

V gene: TRBV11-3
D gene: NA
J gene: TRBJ1-1
clone size: few
CDR3 protein: CASSVQAATEAFF
CDR3 DNA: TGTGCCAGCAGCGTACAGGCCGCCACTGAAGCTTTCTTT

V gene: TRBV7-9
D gene: NA
J gene: TRBJ2-1
clone size: NA
CDR3 protein: CASSFVRLQGGEQFF
CDR3 DNA: TGTGCCAGCAGCTTCGTCAGACTCCAGGGGGGTGAGCAGTTCTTC

V gene: TRBV30
D gene: TRBD1
J gene: TRBJ1-2
clone size: once
CDR3 protein: CAWSRQGVGYGYTF
CDR3 DNA: TGTGCCTGGAGTAGACAGGGGGTTGGCTATGGCTACACCTTC

V gene: TRBV12-3/TRBV12-4
D gene: TRBD1
J gene: TRBJ1-1
clone size: NA
CDR3 protein: CASSYRGEFEAFF
CDR3 DNA: TGTGCCAGCAGTTACAGGGGGGAATTTGAAGCTTTCTTT

V gene: TRBV27
D gene: NA
J gene: TRBJ1-2
clone size: NA
CDR3 protein: CASSLKQVYNYGYTF
CDR3 DNA: TGTGCCAGCAGTTTAAAACAGGTTTATAACTATGGCTACACCTTC

V gene: TRBV6-5
D gene: NA
J gene: TRBJ1-1
clone size: NA
CDR3 protein: CASSSTGNTEAFF
CDR3 DNA: TGTGCCAGCAGTTCCACAGGGAACACTGAAGCTTTCTTT

V gene: TRBV5-1
D gene: NA
J gene: TRBJ2-3
clone size: NA
CDR3 protein: CASSSGSFPSTDTQYF
CDR3 DNA: TGCGCCAGCAGCTCCGGTAGTTTCCCTAGCACAGATACGCAGTATTTT

V gene: TRBV5-1
D gene: NA
J gene: TRBJ2-1
clone size: once
CDR3 protein: CASSLEGVPSYNEQFF
CDR3 DNA: TGCGCCAGCAGCTTGGAGGGGGTCCCGTCCTACAATGAGCAGTTCTTC

V gene: TRBV3-1/TRBV3-2
D gene: NA
J gene: TRBJ2-2
clone size: NA
CDR3 protein: CASSQVSTAVGTGELFF
CDR3 DNA: TGTGCCAGCAGCCAAGTTTCGACAGCCGTTGGGACCGGGGAGCTGTTTTTT

V gene: TRBV18
D gene: TRBD1
J gene: TRBJ1-5
clone size: NA
CDR3 protein: CASSRGQGVNNQPQHF
CDR3 DNA: TGTGCCAGCTCCCGAGGACAGGGAGTAAACAATCAGCCCCAGCATTTT

V gene: TRBV7-2
D gene: TRBD2
J gene: TRBJ2-4
clone size: NA
CDR3 protein: CASSPPGGRDIQYF
CDR3 DNA: TGTGCCAGCAGCCCGCCCGGCGGGAGGGACATTCAGTACTTC

V gene: TRBV9
D gene: NA
J gene: TRBJ2-1
clone size: NA
CDR3 protein: CASSVSHGGQGHEQFF
CDR3 DNA: TGTGCCAGCAGCGTCTCCCACGGCGGGCAGGGGCATGAGCAGTTCTTC

V gene: TRBV5-5
D gene: TRBD1
J gene: TRBJ2-7
clone size: NA
CDR3 protein: CASSLGTGPYEQYF
CDR3 DNA: TGTGCCAGCAGCTTGGGGACAGGACCCTACGAGCAGTACTTC

V gene: TRBV4-1
D gene: TRBD2
J gene: TRBJ2-7
clone size: once
CDR3 protein: CASSPVPAGGPYEQYF
CDR3 DNA: TGCGCCAGCAGCCCCGTCCCAGCGGGAGGGCCGTACGAGCAGTACTTC

V gene: TRBV5-1
D gene: NA
J gene: TRBJ2-7
clone size: NA
CDR3 protein: CASSPGGGYEQYF
CDR3 DNA: TGCGCCAGCAGCCCCGGGGGAGGCTACGAGCAGTACTTC

V gene: TRBV7-3
D gene: NA
J gene: TRBJ2-3
clone size: NA
CDR3 protein: CASSLGAAVTDTQYF
CDR3 DNA: TGTGCCAGCAGCTTAGGGGCGGCAGTCACAGATACGCAGTATTTT

V gene: TRBV4-2
D gene: TRBD1
J gene: TRBJ1-1
clone size: once
CDR3 protein: CASSQTGTDTEAFF
CDR3 DNA: TGTGCCAGCAGCCAAACGGGGACAGACACTGAAGCTTTCTTT

V gene: TRBV28
D gene: NA
J gene: TRBJ2-4
clone size: NA
CDR3 protein: CASSARSWNIQYF
CDR3 DNA: TGTGCCAGCAGTGCCAGGTCATGGAACATTCAGTACTTC

V gene: TRBV19
D gene: NA
J gene: TRBJ2-3
clone size: NA
CDR3 protein: CASSIDGGFLGSGDTQYF
CDR3 DNA: TGTGCCAGTAGTATAGATGGGGGGTTTCTGGGTTCTGGAGATACGCAGTATTTT

V gene: TRBV28
D gene: NA
J gene: TRBJ1-2
clone size: NA
CDR3 protein: CASSSQGLLRGYTF
CDR3 DNA: TGTGCCAGCAGTTCCCAGGGACTTTTGAGGGGCTACACCTTC

V gene: TRBV6-5
D gene: NA
J gene: TRBJ1-2
clone size: NA
CDR3 protein: CASSSLQGGGYTF
CDR3 DNA: TGTGCCAGCAGTTCCTTACAGGGTGGGGGCTACACCTTC

V gene: TRBV2
D gene: NA
J gene: TRBJ1-5
clone size: once
CDR3 protein: CASSGGRNSNQPQHF
CDR3 DNA: TGTGCCAGCAGTGGAGGCAGAAATAGCAATCAGCCCCAGCATTTT

V gene: TRBV2
D gene: NA
J gene: TRBJ2-7
clone size: NA
CDR3 protein: CASRATSAEQYF
CDR3 DNA: TGTGCCAGCAGAGCTACTAGTGCCGAGCAGTACTTC

V gene: TRBV28
D gene: NA
J gene: TRBJ2-2
clone size: NA
CDR3 protein: CASMVGHTGELFF
CDR3 DNA: TGTGCCAGCATGGTTGGCCACACCGGGGAGCTGTTTTTT